These 14 T cell receptor beta chains were all obtained from the same sample, sequenced in a study of blood T cell repertoires in COVID-19. Using immunoSEQ multiplex PCR, the repertoire was profiled, and TCRdb retains in-frame clones only, with some absent. This sample has a few hundred thousand clones, with 75% to 90% found just once. What was sequenced was peripheral blood. The receptors were gathered from a young woman with acute or convalescent COVID-19.

This clone was detected only once. V gene TRBV19 combines with J gene TRBJ2-3, with 11 positions matching TRBD2. This CDR3 has 16 residues. The germline gives CDR1 LNHDA, CDR2 SQIVND (reference sequence). V was pared by 0 bases and J by 6 bases, with 5 bases of the junction left unmatched. Written as DNA, the CDR3 is TGTGCCAGTAGTATAGAATTAGCGGGAGGGCCGGATACGCAGTATTTT. Protein sequence: CASSIELAGGPDTQYF.

The gene calls are TRBV5-1 and TRBJ1-3, with 9 bases fitting TRBD1. Per the germline V gene, CDR1 is SGHRS and CDR2 is YFSETQ. V was clipped by 4 bases and J by 0 bases; unmatched bases: 5. This CDR3 is 16 amino acids long. The CDR3: CASSRDRANSGNTIYF. CDR3 DNA: TGCGCCAGCAGCCGGGACAGGGCCAACTCTGGAAACACCATATATTTT.

The CDR3 DNA reads TGTGCCAGCAGCTTAGCCGTGGGGCGGTATGGCTACACCTTC. Its translation is CASSLAVGRYGYTF. This chain links TRBV7-2 with TRBJ1-2, with D maybe TRBD1 (5 bases). The CDR3 is made up of 14 amino acids. V gave up 0 bases and J gave up 5 bases, with 10 bases separating them. Germline lookup yields CDR1 SGHTA and CDR2 FQGNSA.

The chain couples TRBV5-4 to TRBJ1-3, with a tentative D call TRBD1 (6 bases). CDR3 length: 16 amino acids. V was shortened by 4 bases and J by 2 bases, with 16 bases between the two germline ends. Germline V gene lookup returns CDR1 SGHNT and CDR2 YYREEE (reference sequence). The CDR3 nucleotides are TGTGCCAGCAGCAAAACCTACAGGGAAACTGGAAACACCATATATTTT. Amino acid sequence: CASSKTYRETGNTIYF.

J is TRBJ1-2 and V is TRBV27; 10 nucleotides line up with TRBD1. The germline V gene encodes CDR1 MNHEY and CDR2 SMNVEV (reference sequence). This CDR3 comprises 15 residues. Unmatched junction bases numbered 8, after V lost 2 bases and J lost 8 bases. CDR3 sequence: CASSLTTGGARGYTF. CDR3 sequence (DNA): TGTGCCAGCAGTTTAACGACAGGGGGCGCGAGAGGCTACACCTTC.

J is TRBJ2-7 and V is TRBV4-1; 9 nucleotides match TRBD2. Germline V gene sequence: CDR1 MGHRA, CDR2 YSYEKL. The V segment lost 1 base and the J segment 1 base; nucleotides outside the gene matches: 5. The CDR3 extends over 16 amino acids. CDR3 residues: CASSQAAGGLSYEQYF. CDR3 nucleotides: TGCGCCAGCAGCCAAGCTGCGGGGGGGCTGTCCTACGAGCAGTACTTC.

This sequence joins TRBV6-5 and TRBJ1-3; D is perhaps TRBD1 (5 bases). The CDR3 totals 15 residues. Trimming took off 5 bases at V and 0 bases at J, with 11 bases between the two ends. Germline lookup yields CDR1 MNHEY and CDR2 SVGAGI. For the CDR3, the DNA is TGTGCCAGCAGTCCCCTTAGGGGCTCTGGAAACACCATATATTTT. Amino acid sequence: CASSPLRGSGNTIYF.

The chain links TRBV9 to TRBJ2-1; D is perhaps TRBD1 (6 bases). This CDR3 is built from 14 residues. V was pared by 0 bases and J by 6 bases, with 10 bases between. The germline gives CDR1 SGDLS, CDR2 YYNGEE. The CDR3 here is CASSVGWGPNEQFF. The CDR3 nucleotides read TGTGCCAGCAGCGTAGGTTGGGGGCCCAATGAGCAGTTCTTC.

This chain connects TRBV30 to TRBJ2-7, with a tentative D call TRBD1 (5 bases). The CDR3 contains 15 residues. Germline V gene lookup returns CDR1 GTSNPN and CDR2 SVGIG (reference sequence). V was trimmed by 0 bases and J by 0 bases, leaving 12 bases between them. The CDR3 reads CAWSVGRTYSYEQYF. In nucleotides, the CDR3 is TGTGCCTGGAGTGTGGGGCGGACCTACTCCTACGAGCAGTACTTC.

A word on this clone: This same CDR3 is encoded by further DNA sequences in the sample. The chain has TRBV12-3 or TRBV12-4 and TRBJ2-7; D is uncertain. The V gene lost 3 bases and the J gene lost 6 bases, with 9 bases spanning the gap. The CDR3 loop spans 12 amino acids. CDR3 DNA: TGTGCCAGCAGTTTGGCGTCGGGCGAGCAGTACTTC. Translation: CASSLASGEQYF.

V is TRBV29-1 and J is TRBJ2-5; 9 bases match TRBD1. CDR3 size: 14 residues. J gave up 2 bases and V 6 bases, and 7 bases lay outside the gene matches. CDR1 and CDR2 from the germline V gene are SQVTM and ANQGSEA. In nucleotides, the CDR3 is TGCAGCGTAGCGGGACAGGGTTCACAAGAGACCCAGTACTTC. This codes for CSVAGQGSQETQYF.

The V call is TRBV9, the J call TRBJ2-1; 9 positions match TRBD2. V lost 3 bases and J lost 0; bases outside the gene matches: 4. CDR1 is SGDLS, CDR2 YYNGEE, per germline. This CDR3 comprises 16 residues. The DNA of the CDR3 is TGTGCCAGCAGCGGTAGCGGGGGTAGCTCCTACAATGAGCAGTTCTTC. It codes for CASSGSGGSSYNEQFF. Using reference TRBV9 and TRBJ2-1 for the parts outside the CDR3, the full variable domain is DSGVTQTPKHLITATGQRVTLRCSPRSGDLSVYWYQQSLDQGLQFLIQYYNGEERAKGNILERFSAQQFPDLHSELNLSSLELGDSALYFCASSGSGGSSYNEQFFGPGTRLTVL.

The chain combines TRBV12-3 or TRBV12-4 with TRBJ2-4; D is possibly TRBD2 (5 bases). The germline V and J ends were trimmed by 5 bases and 4 bases, with 9 bases remaining between them. This CDR3 has 13 residues. The CDR3 sequence is CASSPSGKNIQYF. Here the CDR3 DNA reads TGTGCCAGCAGTCCGTCGGGGAAAAACATTCAGTACTTC.

J is TRBJ2-2 and V is TRBV28; tentative D call: TRBD1 (6 bases). Per germline, CDR1 MDHEN and CDR2 SYDVKM. Deletions cut 4 bases from V and 5 bases from J, with 11 bases between. The CDR3 covers 14 residues. The CDR3 DNA is TGTGCCAGCAGTTCATTAAGGGGGACCGGGGAGCTGTTTTTT. Its protein is CASSSLRGTGELFF.